A single sample gave rise to the 17 T cell receptor beta chains below, sequenced in a study of cytomegalovirus exposure and HLA in healthy donors. The PCR made use of 60 Vbeta and 13 Jbeta primers. Measured with immunoSEQ multiplex PCR; TCRdb has only the in-frame clones, and not every one. The data hold 55,000 to 75,000 clones, with around 80% observed a single time. The sample consisted of PBMCs. The receptors originated from a woman aged 30 to 39 in good health and CMV-seropositive.

CDR3 loop: CATSRDRGVDSPLHF. The CDR3 nucleotides are TGTGCCACCAGCAGAGATCGGGGGGTTGATTCACCCCTCCACTTT. This chain links TRBV15 with TRBJ1-6; a weak D match, TRBD1 (5 bases). Trimming shortened V by 0 bases and J by 8 bases, and 11 bases separated the two germline ends. The CDR3 spans 15 residues. CDR1 and CDR2 (germline): LNHNV, YYDKDF (reference sequence).

V gene TRBV11-3 combines with J gene TRBJ2-1, with 7 bases fitting TRBD1. Trimming took 0 bases from V and 3 from J; bases not matched to a gene: 11. Germline-derived CDR1 and CDR2 are SGHNT and YENEEA. The CDR3 spans 18 residues. CDR3 nucleotide sequence: TGTGCCAGCAGCTTAGAGGACAGGACATCTCTAGGCTACAATGAGCAGTTCTTC. Translating it yields CASSLEDRTSLGYNEQFF.

The chain combines TRBV30 with TRBJ1-3; no clear D gene. The ends were cut back, 2 bases at V and 0 bases at J, with 5 bases in the middle. Germline-derived CDR1 and CDR2 are GTSNPN and SVGIG (reference sequence). The length of the CDR3 is 13 residues. The CDR3 DNA reads as TGTGCCTGGAGTTCGAGCTCTGGAAACACCATATATTTT. Its protein product is CAWSSSSGNTIYF.

The CDR3 region is CASSPQGTAITYEQYF. CDR3 nucleotides: TGTGCCAGCTCACCCCAGGGGACAGCAATCACCTACGAGCAGTACTTC. The chain recombines TRBV18 with TRBJ2-7; 7 positions match TRBD1. With V trimmed by 3 bases and J by 2 bases, 10 bases remained unmatched. The germline V gene encodes CDR1 KGHSH and CDR2 LQKENI. The CDR3 sequence is 16 residues long.

This chain joins TRBV5-1 and TRBJ2-7, with D perhaps matching TRBD2 (5 bases). The CDR3 is 14 amino acids. Trimming shortened V by 4 bases and J by 9 bases, and 20 bases separated the two germline ends. CDR1 and CDR2 (germline): SGHRS, YFSETQ. CDR3: CASSPDSPPTRQYF. For the CDR3, the DNA is TGCGCCAGCAGCCCGGACTCCCCTCCTACGCGGCAGTACTTC.

This chain uses TRBV11-2 with TRBJ2-7; D may be TRBD1 (5 bases). CDR1 and CDR2 (germline): SGHAT, FQNNGV. This CDR3 has 14 amino acids. V was trimmed by 7 bases and J by 5 bases, leaving 18 bases between them. In DNA form, the CDR3 reads TGTGCCAGCACCCGTAGGGGTCCCTGGGACGAGCAGTACTTC. Its translation: CASTRRGPWDEQYF.

The rearrangement uses TRBV5-1 and TRBJ2-7; D perhaps matches TRBD2 (7 bases). Trimming took 0 bases from V and 1 from J, leaving 14 bases between them. Germline CDR1 is SGHRS and CDR2 is YFSETQ. This CDR3 has 16 residues. CDR3 sequence reads: CASSLGGGAMSYEQYF. CDR3 nucleotides: TGCGCCAGCAGCTTGGGAGGGGGGGCAATGTCCTACGAGCAGTACTTC.

CDR3 coding DNA: TGTGCCAGCAGCTTAGCGGAACAGAGCTCCTACGAGCAGTACTTC. Translation gives CASSLAEQSSYEQYF. This chain uses TRBV7-8 with TRBJ2-7; no clear D gene. Per the germline V gene, CDR1 is SGHVS and CDR2 is FQNEAQ. The CDR3 contains 15 residues. The germline V and J ends were trimmed by 0 bases and 0 bases, with 9 bases remaining between them.

CDR3 residues: CASSVGTDSYEQYF. The CDR3 DNA is TGTGCCAGCAGTGTTGGGACAGATAGCTACGAGCAGTACTTC. This chain links TRBV2 with TRBJ2-5; 7 bases are shared with TRBD1. Gene TRBJ2-7 matches the end of the DNA better, so the J call may be wrong. CDR3 length: 14 residues. In germline, CDR1 is SNHLY, CDR2 FYNNEI.

In its sample, this clone was seen a few times. The J gene is TRBJ1-1, the V gene TRBV10-3; a possible D gene is TRBD1 (6 bases). Germline CDR1 ENHRY, CDR2 SYGVKD. This CDR3 is 13 amino acids long. V dropped 8 bases and J dropped 5 bases, with 15 bases sitting between them. The DNA for the CDR3 is TGTGCCATCGGAGGGGGGGCGCGGACTGAAGCTTTCTTT. Residues: CAIGGGARTEAFF.

The J gene is TRBJ2-2, the V gene TRBV19; 7 bases map to TRBD1. CDR1 and CDR2 from the germline V gene are LNHDA and SQIVND (reference sequence). The CDR3 is made up of 15 amino acids. V trimming: 7 bases; J trimming: 3 bases; junction bases outside the gene matches: 8. The CDR3 DNA reads as TGTGCCAGTAATCTACAGGGGACCGACACCGGGGAGCTGTTTTTT. Its translation: CASNLQGTDTGELFF.

V usage is TRBV28 and J usage is TRBJ1-2; 8 bases are shared with TRBD1. There are 16 residues in the CDR3. Losses at the gene ends were 5 bases for V and 4 bases for J; bases not matched to a gene: 12. Germline CDR1 and CDR2: MDHEN and SYDVKM. The CDR3: CASSPYRTGIFYGYTF. The CDR3 coding sequence is TGTGCCAGCAGTCCCTATCGGACAGGGATCTTCTATGGCTACACCTTC.

The chain is built from TRBV5-1 and TRBJ1-5; 10 bases match TRBD1. Trimming took 4 bases from V and 8 from J; bases not matched to a gene: 9. The germline V gene has CDR1 SGHRS and CDR2 YFSETQ. The CDR3 consists of 15 residues. Written as DNA, the CDR3 is TGCGCCAGCAGCCCCGGGACAGGGGAGGGGAAGCCCCAGCATTTT. Translating gives CASSPGTGEGKPQHF.

The chain combines TRBV6-5 with TRBJ2-1; 11 bases agree with TRBD2. This CDR3 region has 15 residues. Germline loops: CDR1 MNHEY, CDR2 SVGAGI. Trimming removed 6 bases from V and 3 bases from J; junction bases left unmatched: 4. The CDR3 nucleotides are TGTGCCAGCAGCCCCCTAGCGGGGGGCTACAATGAGCAGTTCTTC. This translates into CASSPLAGGYNEQFF.

The chain uses TRBV10-2 and TRBJ1-1; 7 bases match TRBD1. This CDR3 comprises 14 residues. V was clipped by 4 bases and J by 4 bases; unmatched bases: 6. Germline assignment: CDR1 WSHSY and CDR2 SAAADI. The CDR3 spells CASSAGQAFTEAFF. CDR3 sequence (DNA): TGCGCCAGCAGTGCCGGACAGGCATTCACTGAAGCTTTCTTT.

The chain joins TRBV6-5 to TRBJ1-1; D call uncertain. Germline values: CDR1 MNHEY, CDR2 SVGAGI. V was clipped by 6 bases and J by 2 bases, with 7 bases between them. The CDR3 is 12 residues long. The CDR3 sequence is CASRRRNTEAFF. As DNA, the CDR3 is TGTGCCAGCAGACGGAGAAACACTGAAGCTTTCTTT.

CDR3: CASSSAGDSYNEQFF. CDR3 DNA sequence: TGTGCCAGCAGCTCGGCAGGGGACTCCTACAATGAGCAGTTCTTC. J is TRBJ2-1 and V is TRBV28, with D maybe TRBD1 (6 bases). Germline lookup yields CDR1 MDHEN and CDR2 SYDVKM. Trimming took 6 bases from V and 0 from J, leaving 12 bases between them. This CDR3 spans 15 amino acids.